This T cell receptor (beta chain) was sequenced for a study of CD8 T cells in Susac syndrome. An amount of RNA that ranged from roughly 0.5 to 1 ug was reverse transcribed with random hexamers. MiXCR, applied by TCRdb to the immunoSEQ multiplex PCR reads, yields one record per CDR3 protein. The table has some 140,000 distinct CDR3 sequences, 95% seen once. The source of this sequence is a human donor with Susac syndrome. The specimen sequenced was CD8+ T cells from PBMCs.

DNA of the CDR3: TGCGCCAGCAGCCAAGATCTCGGGGGTACTGTTACGGGAGAAAAACTGTTTTTT. Protein: CASSQDLGGTVTGEKLFF. This chain joins TRBV4-1 and TRBJ1-4; the D gene is possibly TRBD1 (5 bases). The germline CDR1 and CDR2 sequences are MGHRA and YSYEKL. Trimming took 0 bases from V and 8 from J, leaving 22 bases between them. The CDR3 consists of 18 residues.